This T cell receptor (beta chain) derives from a study of blood T cell repertoires in COVID-19. Only in-frame clones appear in the TCRdb table, and some are missing; sequencing was by immunoSEQ multiplex PCR. The sample lists around 100,000 clones, 80% to 85% occurring once. This CDR3 contains 13 residues. The V end was cut by 3 bases, the J end by 5 bases, with 10 bases between. Germline V gene lookup returns CDR1 MGHRA and CDR2 YSYEKL. Sequenced sample: peripheral blood. The V call is TRBV4-1, the J call TRBJ1-2; D not certain. The clonotype originates from a woman between 65 and 79 years old with acute or convalescent COVID-19. The CDR3 region is CASSQVGSYGYTF. The DNA for the CDR3 is TGCGCCAGCAGCCAGGTTGGTAGTTATGGCTACACCTTC.